Here is one T cell receptor beta chain with its context. Its antigen is not known. Between the trimmed V and J ends, which lost 0 bases and 0 bases, there was a span of 9 bases. Germline V gene data show CDR1 as MNHEY and CDR2 as SMNVEV (reference sequence). The CDR3 length is 15 residues. Using unique molecular identifiers, the investigators prepared the TCRbeta library. TCRdb reanalysed the PCR reads using MiXCR and keeps one entry per CDR3 protein. The sample gives about 830,000 distinct CDR3 sequences, roughly 15% of which show up once; about 4.6% is in the top ten. The source of the sample is a study of T-cell reconstitution after alpha-beta-depleted transplantation in children. Study-wide results and caveats: The origin of high day-60 TCRbeta diversity in some patients lay in surviving recipient T cells and thymic progenitors. Several hundred rapidly expanded clones from non-depleted graft cells reportedly supplied alpha-beta T cells about two months post-transplant.

This sequence was found in a male patient younger than 18 who had a stem cell transplant for acute lymphoblastic leukemia, so the T cells may come from the graft donor. The V gene is TRBV27, the J gene TRBJ2-7; D unclear. The sample in question was PBMCs, mostly from graft donor cells, obtained 360 days after TCRalphabeta/CD19-depleted stem cell transplant. The CDR3 protein is CASSLSIAASYEQYF. CDR3 DNA sequence: TGTGCCAGCAGTTTATCGATTGCGGCCTCCTACGAGCAGTACTTC.